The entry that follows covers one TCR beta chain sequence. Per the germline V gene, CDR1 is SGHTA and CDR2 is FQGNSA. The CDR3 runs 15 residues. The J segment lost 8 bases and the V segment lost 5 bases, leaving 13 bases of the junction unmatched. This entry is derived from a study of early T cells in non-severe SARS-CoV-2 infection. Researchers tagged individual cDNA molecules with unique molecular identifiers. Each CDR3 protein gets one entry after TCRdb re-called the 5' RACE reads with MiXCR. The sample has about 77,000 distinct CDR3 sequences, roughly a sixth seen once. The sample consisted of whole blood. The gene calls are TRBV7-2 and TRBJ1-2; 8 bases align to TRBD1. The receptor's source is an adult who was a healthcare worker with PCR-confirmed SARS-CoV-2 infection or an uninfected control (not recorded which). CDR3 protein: CASSLDRGRYEGYTF. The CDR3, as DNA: TGTGCCAGCAGCCTTGACAGGGGACGTTATGAGGGCTACACCTTC.